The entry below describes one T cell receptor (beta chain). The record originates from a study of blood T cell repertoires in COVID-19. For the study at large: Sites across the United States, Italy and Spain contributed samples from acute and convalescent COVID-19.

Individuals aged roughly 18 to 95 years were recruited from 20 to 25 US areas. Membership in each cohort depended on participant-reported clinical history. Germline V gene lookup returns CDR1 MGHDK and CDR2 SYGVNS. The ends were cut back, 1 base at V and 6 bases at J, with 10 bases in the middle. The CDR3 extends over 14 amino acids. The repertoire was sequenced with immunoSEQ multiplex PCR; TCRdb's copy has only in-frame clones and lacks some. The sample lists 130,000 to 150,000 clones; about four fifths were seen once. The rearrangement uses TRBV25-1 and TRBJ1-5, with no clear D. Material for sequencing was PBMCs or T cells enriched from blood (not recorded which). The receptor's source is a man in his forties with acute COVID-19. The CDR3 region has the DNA TGTGCCAGCAGTGAATCGTCGGTTCTTCAGCCCCAGCATTTT. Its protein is CASSESSVLQPQHF.